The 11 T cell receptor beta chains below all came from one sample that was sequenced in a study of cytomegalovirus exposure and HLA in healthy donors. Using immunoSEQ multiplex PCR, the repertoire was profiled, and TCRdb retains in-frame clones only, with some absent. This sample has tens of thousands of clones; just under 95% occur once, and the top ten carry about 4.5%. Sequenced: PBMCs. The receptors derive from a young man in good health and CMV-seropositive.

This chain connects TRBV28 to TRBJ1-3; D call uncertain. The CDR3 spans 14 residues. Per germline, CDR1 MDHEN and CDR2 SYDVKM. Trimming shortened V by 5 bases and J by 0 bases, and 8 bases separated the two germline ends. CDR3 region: CASSEAYSGNTIYF. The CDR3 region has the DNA TGTGCCAGCAGTGAAGCCTACTCTGGAAACACCATATATTTT. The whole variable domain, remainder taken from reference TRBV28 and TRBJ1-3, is DVKVTQSSRYLVKRTGEKVFLECVQDMDHENMFWYRQDPGLGLRLIYFSYDVKMKEKGDIPEGYSVSREKKERFSLILESASTNQTSMYLCASSEAYSGNTIYFGEGSWLTVV.

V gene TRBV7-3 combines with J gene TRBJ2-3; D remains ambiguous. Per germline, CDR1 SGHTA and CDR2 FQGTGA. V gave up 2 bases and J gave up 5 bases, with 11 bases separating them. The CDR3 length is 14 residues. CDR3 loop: CASSLGGSLDTQYF. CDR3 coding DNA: TGTGCCAGCAGCTTAGGCGGTAGCTTAGATACGCAGTATTTT.

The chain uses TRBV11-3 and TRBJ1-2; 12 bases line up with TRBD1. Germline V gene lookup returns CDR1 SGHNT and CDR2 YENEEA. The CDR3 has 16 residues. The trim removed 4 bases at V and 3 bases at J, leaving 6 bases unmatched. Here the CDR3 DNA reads TGTGCCAGCAGCTCCGGGACAGGGGGCGCCGACTATGGCTACACCTTC. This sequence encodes CASSSGTGGADYGYTF.

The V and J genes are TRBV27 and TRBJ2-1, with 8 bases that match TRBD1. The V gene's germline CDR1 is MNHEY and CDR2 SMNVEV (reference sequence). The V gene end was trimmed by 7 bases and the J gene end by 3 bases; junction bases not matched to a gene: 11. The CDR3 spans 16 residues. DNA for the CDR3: TGTGCCAGCATCCGAGTCGGGACAGGCCACTACAATGAGCAGTTCTTC. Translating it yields CASIRVGTGHYNEQFF.

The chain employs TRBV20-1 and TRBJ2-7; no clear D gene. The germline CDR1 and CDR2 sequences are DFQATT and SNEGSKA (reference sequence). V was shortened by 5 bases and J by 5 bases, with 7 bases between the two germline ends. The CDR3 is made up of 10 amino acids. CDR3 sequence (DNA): TGCAGTGCTCACATGGACGAGCAGTACTTC. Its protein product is CSAHMDEQYF.

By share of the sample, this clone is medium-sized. The CDR3 DNA reads as TGCAGCGTTTCCGGCGGGACAGGAGGGTTCTACGAGCAGTACTTC. Translating gives CSVSGGTGGFYEQYF. The V gene is TRBV29-1, the J gene TRBJ2-7; 8 bases line up with TRBD1. With 5 bases clipped from V and 3 bases from J, the junction kept 12 bases outside the gene matches. Germline loops: CDR1 SQVTM, CDR2 ANQGSEA. The CDR3 covers 15 residues.

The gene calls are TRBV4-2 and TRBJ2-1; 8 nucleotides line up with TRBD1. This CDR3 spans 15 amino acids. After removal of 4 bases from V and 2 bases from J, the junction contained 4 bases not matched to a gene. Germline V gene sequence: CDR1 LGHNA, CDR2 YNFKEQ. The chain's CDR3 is CASSLSGGTYNEQFF. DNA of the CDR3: TGTGCCAGCAGCCTTTCAGGGGGCACCTACAATGAGCAGTTCTTC.

This chain's CDR3 is CASSSGGTYTEAFF. CDR3 nucleotide sequence: TGTGCCAGCAGTTCAGGGGGAACTTACACTGAAGCTTTCTTT. This rearrangement joins TRBV27 to TRBJ1-1; 7 nucleotides agree with TRBD1. V lost 4 bases and J lost 3; bases outside the gene matches: 5. The CDR3 covers 14 residues. The germline gives CDR1 MNHEY, CDR2 SMNVEV (reference sequence).

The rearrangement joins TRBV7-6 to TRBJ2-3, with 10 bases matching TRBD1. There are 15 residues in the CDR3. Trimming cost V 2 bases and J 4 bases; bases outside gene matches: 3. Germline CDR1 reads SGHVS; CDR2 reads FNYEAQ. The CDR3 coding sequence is TGTGCCAGCAGCTTAAGGGACAGGGGACCAGATACGCAGTATTTT. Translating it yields CASSLRDRGPDTQYF.

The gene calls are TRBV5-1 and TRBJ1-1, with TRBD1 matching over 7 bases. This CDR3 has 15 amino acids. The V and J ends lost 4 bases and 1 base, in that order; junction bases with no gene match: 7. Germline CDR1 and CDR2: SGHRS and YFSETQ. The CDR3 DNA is TGCGCCAGCAGCGGAGGGGGGACAGCGAACACTGAAGCTTTCTTT. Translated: CASSGGGTANTEAFF.

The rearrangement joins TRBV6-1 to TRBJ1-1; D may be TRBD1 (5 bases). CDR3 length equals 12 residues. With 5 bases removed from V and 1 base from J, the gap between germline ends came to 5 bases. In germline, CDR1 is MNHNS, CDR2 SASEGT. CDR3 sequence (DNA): TGTGCCAGCAGTACAGGGAACACTGAAGCTTTCTTT. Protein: CASSTGNTEAFF.